These 20 T cell receptor beta chains came from one sample sequenced in a study of blood T cell repertoires in COVID-19. The repertoire was sequenced with immunoSEQ multiplex PCR; TCRdb's copy has only in-frame clones and lacks some. The data hold approximately 210,000 clones, with around four fifths observed a single time. Sequenced: PBMCs or T cells enriched from blood (not recorded which). Source of these receptors: a man aged 40-50 years who had recovered from COVID-19.

The chain recombines TRBV5-1 with TRBJ2-1, with 9 bases that match TRBD2. The V and J ends lost 0 bases and 8 bases, in that order; junction bases with no gene match: 6. The CDR3 is made up of 15 amino acids. Germline values: CDR1 SGHRS, CDR2 YFSETQ. The CDR3 here is CASSLAPSGAHEQFF. CDR3 nucleotides: TGCGCCAGCAGCTTGGCGCCTAGCGGGGCCCATGAGCAGTTCTTC.

The CDR3 is CASATGTASTEAFF. The CDR3 DNA reads as TGCGCCAGCGCTACTGGGACAGCCTCCACTGAAGCTTTCTTT. The genes are TRBV5-1 and TRBJ1-1, with 7 bases lining up with TRBD1. V shed 7 bases and J 4 bases; nucleotides not matched to a gene: 10. Germline CDR1 SGHRS, CDR2 YFSETQ. The CDR3 extends over 14 amino acids.

The chain links TRBV18 to TRBJ2-1; D remains ambiguous. CDR1 and CDR2 (germline): KGHSH, LQKENI. The CDR3 extends over 17 amino acids. Between the trimmed V and J ends, which lost 0 bases and 0 bases, there was a span of 12 bases. The CDR3 sequence is CASSPPIRSYSYNEQFF. CDR3 DNA sequence: TGTGCCAGCTCACCACCAATTCGGAGTTACTCCTACAATGAGCAGTTCTTC.

This chain uses TRBV6-2 or TRBV6-3 with TRBJ1-5, with 7 bases identical to TRBD1. Unmatched junction bases numbered 7, after V lost 4 bases and J lost 4 bases. Germline V lookup: CDR1 MNHEY, CDR2 SVGEGT. The CDR3 runs 15 residues. CDR3 region: CASSSPVQGNQPQHF. The CDR3 DNA follows: TGTGCCAGCAGTTCCCCGGTACAGGGGAATCAGCCCCAGCATTTT.

In its sample, this clone was seen once. At the DNA level, this CDR3 is encoded by other sequences in the same sample as well. V gene TRBV7-9 combines with J gene TRBJ1-3; 7 nucleotides align to TRBD1. The CDR3 runs 14 residues. The germline CDR1 and CDR2 sequences are SEHNR and FQNEAQ (reference sequence). V shed 4 bases and J 2 bases; nucleotides not matched to a gene: 2. As DNA, the CDR3 is TGTGCCAGCAGCTATACAGGGGCTGGAAACACCATATATTTT. Amino acids: CASSYTGAGNTIYF.

This clone has more than one count but fewer than ten. This chain connects TRBV29-1 to TRBJ1-2; unclear D gene. Deletions cut 3 bases from V and 4 bases from J, with 3 bases between. This CDR3 is 10 amino acids long. CDR1 is SQVTM, CDR2 ANQGSEA, per germline. CDR3 protein: CSVDSYGYTF. The CDR3 nucleotides read TGCAGCGTTGACAGCTATGGCTACACCTTC.

The chain links TRBV20-1 to TRBJ2-7; 7 nucleotides match TRBD1. Germline lookup yields CDR1 DFQATT and CDR2 SNEGSKA (reference sequence). The ends lost 3 bases at V and 1 base at J; junction bases unmatched: 15. CDR3 size: 17 residues. CDR3 sequence reads: CSASRPRTGTVSYEQYF. Written as DNA, the CDR3 is TGCAGTGCTAGTCGTCCCCGAACCGGGACAGTTTCCTACGAGCAGTACTTC.

The rearrangement links TRBV7-2 to TRBJ1-6; no definite D call. Trimming pared 5 bases from V and 7 bases from J, leaving 12 bases between. Germline CDR1 and CDR2: SGHTA and FQGNSA. The CDR3 is made up of 14 amino acids. DNA for the CDR3: TGTGCCAGCAGCACCCAACTTTCGAATTCACCCCTCCACTTT. Translation: CASSTQLSNSPLHF. Full variable domain (rest looked up from reference TRBV7-2 and TRBJ1-6): GAGVSQSPSNKVTEKGKDVELRCDPISGHTALYWYRQSLGQGLEFLIYFQGNSAPDKSGLPSDRFSAERTGGSVSTLTIQRTQQEDSAVYLCASSTQLSNSPLHFGNGTRLTVT.

The gene calls are TRBV6-2 or TRBV6-3 and TRBJ1-1; 9 bases are a match to TRBD1. From germline, CDR1 is MNHEY and CDR2 SVGEGT. The V segment lost 5 bases and the J segment 4 bases; nucleotides outside the gene matches: 5. This CDR3 region has 14 residues. CDR3 in DNA: TGTGCCAGCAGTACAGGGGGCCATAGCACTGAAGCTTTCTTT. As protein: CASSTGGHSTEAFF.

V gene TRBV30 combines with J gene TRBJ2-7, with D possibly being TRBD1 (6 bases). Germline V gene data show CDR1 as GTSNPN and CDR2 as SVGIG (reference sequence). CDR3 size: 12 residues. Trimming stripped 4 bases from V and 2 bases from J, with 9 bases between. The CDR3 DNA is TGTGCCTGGACTAGGGGGACCTACGAGCAGTACTTC. Encoded protein: CAWTRGTYEQYF.

The chain couples TRBV7-9 to TRBJ1-2; D remains ambiguous. Germline CDR1 SEHNR, CDR2 FQNEAQ (reference sequence). The ends were cut back, 2 bases at V and 1 base at J, with 14 bases in the middle. The CDR3 extends over 16 amino acids. In DNA form, the CDR3 reads TGTGCCAGCAGCTTAATTGCAGGATACCTTAACTATGGCTACACCTTC. Protein sequence: CASSLIAGYLNYGYTF.

This clone was picked up a small number of times. The V gene is TRBV2, the J gene TRBJ2-7, with 14 positions matching TRBD2. The CDR3 has 15 amino acids. V lost 7 bases and J lost 5; bases outside the gene matches: 7. Germline CDR1 reads SNHLY; CDR2 reads FYNNEI. In nucleotides, the CDR3 is TGTGCCAGCATCGACCCGGGACTAGCGGGAGACGAGCAGTACTTC. Its translation: CASIDPGLAGDEQYF.

This clone was picked up a small number of times. This chain links TRBV4-2 with TRBJ1-2; 10 bases map to TRBD1. V lost 4 bases, J lost 6 bases, and 11 bases stayed unmatched. The CDR3 covers 16 residues. Germline CDR1 is LGHNA and CDR2 is YNFKEQ. CDR3 residues: CASSLDRGGKVDGYTF. The CDR3 nucleotides are TGTGCCAGCAGCCTGGACAGGGGGGGCAAGGTTGATGGCTACACCTTC.

V usage is TRBV2 and J usage is TRBJ1-5; 10 nucleotides line up with TRBD1. The CDR3 is made up of 16 amino acids. Germline V gene data show CDR1 as SNHLY and CDR2 as FYNNEI. V was clipped by 6 bases and J by 5 bases; unmatched bases: 10. The CDR3 bases are TGTGCCAGCAGAGATAGAGACAGGGGGCAGGATCAGCCCCAGCATTTT. Amino acids: CASRDRDRGQDQPQHF.

This clone was observed once. This chain uses TRBV18 with TRBJ2-5; TRBD1 aligns across 7 bases. The J segment lost 2 bases and the V segment lost 3 bases, leaving 3 bases of the junction unmatched. Germline V gives CDR1 KGHSH, CDR2 LQKENI. The CDR3 is 14 amino acids. The CDR3 bases are TGTGCCAGCTCACCTACAGGGGCGCAAGAGACCCAGTACTTC. This encodes CASSPTGAQETQYF.

The J gene is TRBJ1-1, the V gene TRBV23-1, with no clear D. TRBV23-1 carries the ORF label, with uncertain function. This CDR3 contains 17 residues. V was cut by 6 bases and J by 0 bases, with 20 bases left in between. The CDR3 loop is CASSQQPGLVMNTEAFF. The CDR3 region has the DNA TGCGCCAGCAGCCAACAACCCGGGTTAGTCATGAACACTGAAGCTTTCTTT.

This chain uses TRBV6-4 with TRBJ2-1, with 11 bases identical to TRBD2. This CDR3 is built from 15 residues. The V gene end was trimmed by 6 bases and the J gene end by 4 bases; junction bases not matched to a gene: 5. Germline CDR1 and CDR2: MRHNA and SNTAGT. CDR3: CASRGTSGGYNEQFF. In DNA form, the CDR3 reads TGTGCCAGCAGGGGTACTAGCGGGGGTTACAATGAGCAGTTCTTC.

The CDR3 coding sequence is TGTGCCAGCAGCCAAGATACTAGATACAATGAGCAGTTCTTC. Translating it yields CASSQDTRYNEQFF. J is TRBJ2-1 and V is TRBV3-1 (or the pseudogene TRBV3-2); the D gene is possibly TRBD2 (5 bases). Per germline, CDR1 LGHDT and CDR2 YNNKEL (reference sequence). Trimming took off 0 bases at V and 4 bases at J, with 7 bases between the two ends. The CDR3 has 14 amino acids.

The chain links TRBV5-1 to TRBJ2-1; 10 bases map to TRBD2. V dropped 4 bases and J dropped 3; count of bases not matched to a gene: 10. Germline V gene lookup returns CDR1 SGHRS and CDR2 YFSETQ. The CDR3 contains 17 residues. The CDR3 here is CASSPLAGGSFYNEQFF. In DNA, the CDR3 is TGCGCCAGCAGCCCATTAGCGGGAGGCTCCTTCTACAATGAGCAGTTCTTC.

This chain links TRBV5-8 with TRBJ1-2; D is unclear. V dropped 2 bases and J dropped 3 bases, with 11 bases sitting between them. The CDR3 length is 14 residues. Germline V gene sequence: CDR1 SGHTS, CDR2 YDEGEE. The CDR3, as DNA: TGTGCCAGCAGCTTCAGGTTAACCGACTATGGCTACACCTTC. As protein: CASSFRLTDYGYTF.